The subject of this entry is one T cell receptor beta chain. The data belong to a study of blood T cell repertoires in COVID-19. Study summary: Acute and convalescent COVID-19 samples came from the United States, Italy and Spain. T cells, B-cell-depleted T cells, or PBMCs provided the cDNA or gDNA that served as material.

In the authors' workflow: How many nucleated cells were present was estimated from reference gene primer amplification. Only in-frame clones appear in the TCRdb table, and some are missing; sequencing was by immunoSEQ multiplex PCR. That table gives V, J and clone size, and the DNA gave D and trimming. The data hold fewer than 200,000 clones, with over 75% observed a single time. V lost 4 bases to trimming and J lost 3 bases, with 9 bases between them. The CDR3 is made up of 13 amino acids. CDR1 and CDR2 (germline): GTSNPN, SVGIG (reference sequence). The chain combines TRBV30 with TRBJ1-4; D unclear. The sequencing input was peripheral blood. The receptor comes from a man in his fifties or sixties who had recovered from COVID-19. DNA for the CDR3: TGTGCCTGGACGACACAAGCTAATGAAAAACTGTTTTTT. Translated, it gives CAWTTQANEKLFF.